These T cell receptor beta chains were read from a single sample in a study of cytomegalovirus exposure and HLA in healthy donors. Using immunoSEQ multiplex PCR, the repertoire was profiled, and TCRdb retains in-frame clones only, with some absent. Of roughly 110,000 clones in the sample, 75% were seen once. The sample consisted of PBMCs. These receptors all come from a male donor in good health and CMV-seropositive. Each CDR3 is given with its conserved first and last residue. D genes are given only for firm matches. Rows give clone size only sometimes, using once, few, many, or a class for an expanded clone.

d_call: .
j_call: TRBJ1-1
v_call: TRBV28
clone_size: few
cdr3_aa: CASILGGAGDTEAFF
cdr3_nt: TGTGCCAGCATCCTGGGAGGGGCAGGGGACACTGAAGCTTTCTTT

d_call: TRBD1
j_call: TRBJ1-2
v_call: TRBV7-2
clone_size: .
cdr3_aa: CASSAAGGIYGYTF
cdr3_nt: TGTGCCAGCAGCGCGGCAGGGGGCATCTATGGCTACACCTTC

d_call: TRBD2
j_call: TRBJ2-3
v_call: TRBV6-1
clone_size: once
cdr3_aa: CASSESISGGAIDTQYF
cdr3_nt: TGTGCCAGCAGTGAATCGATTAGCGGGGGGGCCATAGATACGCAGTATTTT

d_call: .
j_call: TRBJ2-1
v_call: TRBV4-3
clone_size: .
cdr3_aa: CASSQDEWNEQFF
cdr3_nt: TGCGCCAGCAGCCAAGACGAGTGGAATGAGCAGTTCTTC

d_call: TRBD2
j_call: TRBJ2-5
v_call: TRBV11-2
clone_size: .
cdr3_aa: CASSKGLAGGVETQYF
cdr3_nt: TGTGCCAGCAGCAAGGGACTAGCGGGGGGGGTGGAGACCCAGTACTTC

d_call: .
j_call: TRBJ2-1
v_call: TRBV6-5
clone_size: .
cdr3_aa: CASRTWRDEQFF
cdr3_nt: TGTGCCAGCAGAACTTGGCGGGATGAGCAGTTCTTC

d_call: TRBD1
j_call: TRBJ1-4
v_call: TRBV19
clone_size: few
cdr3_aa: CASSMPDRAGEKLFF
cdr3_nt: TGTGCCAGTAGTATGCCCGACAGGGCGGGTGAAAAACTGTTTTTT

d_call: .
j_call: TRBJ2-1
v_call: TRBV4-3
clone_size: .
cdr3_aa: CASSQDLPRNSYNEQFF
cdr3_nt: TGCGCCAGCAGCCAAGATTTGCCTAGAAATTCCTACAATGAGCAGTTCTTC

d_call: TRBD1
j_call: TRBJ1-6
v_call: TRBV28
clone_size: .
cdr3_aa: CASSFGYGTGLNSPLHF
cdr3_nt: TGTGCCAGCAGTTTTGGATACGGGACAGGGTTGAATTCACCCCTCCACTTT

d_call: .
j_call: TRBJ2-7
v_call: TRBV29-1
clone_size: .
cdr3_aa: CSVGEAGEQYF
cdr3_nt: TGCAGCGTTGGTGAGGCGGGCGAGCAGTACTTC

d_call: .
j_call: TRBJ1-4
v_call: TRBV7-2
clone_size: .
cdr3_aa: CASSMGQGGLNEKLFF
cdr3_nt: TGTGCCAGCAGCATGGGTCAAGGCGGGCTTAATGAAAAACTGTTTTTT

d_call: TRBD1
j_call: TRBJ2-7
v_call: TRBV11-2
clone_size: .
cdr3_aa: CASSSGQGVPYEQYF
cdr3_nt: TGTGCCAGCAGCTCCGGACAGGGGGTACCCTACGAGCAGTACTTC

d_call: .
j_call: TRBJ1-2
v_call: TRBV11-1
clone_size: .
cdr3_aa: CASSLDNDYGYTF
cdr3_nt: TGTGCCAGCAGCTTGGACAATGACTATGGCTACACCTTC